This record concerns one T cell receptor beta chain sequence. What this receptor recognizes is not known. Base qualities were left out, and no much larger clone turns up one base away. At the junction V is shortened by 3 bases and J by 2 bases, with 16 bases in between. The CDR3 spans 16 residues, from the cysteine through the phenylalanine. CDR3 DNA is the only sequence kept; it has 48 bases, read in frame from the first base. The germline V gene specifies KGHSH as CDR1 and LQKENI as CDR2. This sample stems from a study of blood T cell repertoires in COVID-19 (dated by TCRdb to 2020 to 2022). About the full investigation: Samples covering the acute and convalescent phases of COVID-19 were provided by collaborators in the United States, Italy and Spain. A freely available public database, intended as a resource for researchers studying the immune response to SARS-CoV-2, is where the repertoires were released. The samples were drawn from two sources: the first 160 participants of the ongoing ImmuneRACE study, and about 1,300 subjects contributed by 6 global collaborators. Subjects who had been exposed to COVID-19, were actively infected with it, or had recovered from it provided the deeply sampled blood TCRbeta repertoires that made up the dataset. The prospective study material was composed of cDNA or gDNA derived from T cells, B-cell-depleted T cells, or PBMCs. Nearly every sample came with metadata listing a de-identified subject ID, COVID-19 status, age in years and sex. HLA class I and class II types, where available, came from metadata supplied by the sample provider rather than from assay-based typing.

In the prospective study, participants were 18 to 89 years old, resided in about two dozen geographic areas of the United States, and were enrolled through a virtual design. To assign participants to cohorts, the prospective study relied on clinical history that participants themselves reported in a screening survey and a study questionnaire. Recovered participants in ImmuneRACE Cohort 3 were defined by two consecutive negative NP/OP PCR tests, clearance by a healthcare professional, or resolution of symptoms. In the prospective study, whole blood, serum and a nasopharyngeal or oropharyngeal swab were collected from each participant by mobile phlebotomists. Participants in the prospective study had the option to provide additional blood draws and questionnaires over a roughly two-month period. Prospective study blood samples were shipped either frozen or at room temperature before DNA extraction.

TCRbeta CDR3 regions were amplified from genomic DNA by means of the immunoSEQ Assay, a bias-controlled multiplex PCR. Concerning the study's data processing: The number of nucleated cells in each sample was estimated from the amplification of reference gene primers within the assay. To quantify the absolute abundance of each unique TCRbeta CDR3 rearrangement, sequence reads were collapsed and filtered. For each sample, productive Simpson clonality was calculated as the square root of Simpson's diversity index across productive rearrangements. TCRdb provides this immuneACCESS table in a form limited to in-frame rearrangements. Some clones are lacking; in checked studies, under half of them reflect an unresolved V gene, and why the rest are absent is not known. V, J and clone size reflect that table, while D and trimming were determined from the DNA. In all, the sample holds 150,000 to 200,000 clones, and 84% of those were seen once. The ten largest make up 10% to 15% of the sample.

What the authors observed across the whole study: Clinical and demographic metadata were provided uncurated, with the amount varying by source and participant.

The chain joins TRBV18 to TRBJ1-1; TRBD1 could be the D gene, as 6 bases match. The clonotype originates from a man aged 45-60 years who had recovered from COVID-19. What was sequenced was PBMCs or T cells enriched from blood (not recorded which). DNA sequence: TGTGCCAGCTCACCGGGGGAGGGCAGGGGTAACACTGAAGCTTTCTTT. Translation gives CASSPGEGRGNTEAFF.